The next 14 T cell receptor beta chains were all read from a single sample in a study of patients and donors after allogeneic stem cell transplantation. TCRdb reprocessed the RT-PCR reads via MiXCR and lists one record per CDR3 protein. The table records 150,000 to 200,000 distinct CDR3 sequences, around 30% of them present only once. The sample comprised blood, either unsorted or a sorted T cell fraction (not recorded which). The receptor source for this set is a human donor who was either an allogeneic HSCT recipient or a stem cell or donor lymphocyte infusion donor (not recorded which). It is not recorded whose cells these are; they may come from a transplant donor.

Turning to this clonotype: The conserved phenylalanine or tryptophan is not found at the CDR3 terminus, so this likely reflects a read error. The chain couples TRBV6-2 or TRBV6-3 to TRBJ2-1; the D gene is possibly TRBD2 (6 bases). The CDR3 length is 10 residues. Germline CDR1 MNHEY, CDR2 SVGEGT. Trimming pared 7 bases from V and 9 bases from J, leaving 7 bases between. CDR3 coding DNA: TGTGCCAGCAAGGAGGGTGAGCAGTTCTCC. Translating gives CASKEGEQFS.

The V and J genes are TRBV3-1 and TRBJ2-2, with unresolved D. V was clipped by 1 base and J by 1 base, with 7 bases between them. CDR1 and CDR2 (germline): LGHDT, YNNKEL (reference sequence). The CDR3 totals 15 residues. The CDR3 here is CASSQVSGNTGELFF. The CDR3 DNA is TGTGCCAGCAGCCAAGTCTCGGGGAACACCGGGGAGCTGTTTTTT.

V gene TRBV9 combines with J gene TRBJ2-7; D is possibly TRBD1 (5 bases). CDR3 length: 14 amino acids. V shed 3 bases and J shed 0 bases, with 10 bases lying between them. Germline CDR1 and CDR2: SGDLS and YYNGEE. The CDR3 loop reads CASSGGQSSYEQYF. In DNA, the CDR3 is TGTGCCAGCAGCGGAGGACAAAGCTCCTACGAGCAGTACTTC.

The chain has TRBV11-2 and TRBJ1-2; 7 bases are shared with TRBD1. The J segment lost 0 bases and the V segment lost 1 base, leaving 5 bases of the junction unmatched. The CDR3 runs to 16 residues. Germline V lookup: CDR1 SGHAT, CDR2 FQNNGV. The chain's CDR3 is CASSLVNGTANYGYTF. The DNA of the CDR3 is TGTGCCAGCAGCTTAGTGAACGGGACAGCTAACTATGGCTACACCTTC. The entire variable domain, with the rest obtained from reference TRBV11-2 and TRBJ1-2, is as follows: EAGVAQSPRYKIIEKRQSVAFWCNPISGHATLYWYQQILGQGPKLLIQFQNNGVVDDSQLPKDRFSAERLKGVDSTLKIQPAKLEDSAVYLCASSLVNGTANYGYTFGSGTRLTVV.

This CDR3 reads CAIRSQRGNTEAFF. CDR3 coding DNA: TGTGCCATCAGAAGTCAGAGGGGGAACACTGAAGCTTTCTTT. The V gene is TRBV10-3, the J gene TRBJ1-1, with D maybe TRBD1 (5 bases). Germline V gene lookup returns CDR1 ENHRY and CDR2 SYGVKD. The CDR3 covers 14 residues. V was clipped by 6 bases and J by 1 base, with 12 bases between them.

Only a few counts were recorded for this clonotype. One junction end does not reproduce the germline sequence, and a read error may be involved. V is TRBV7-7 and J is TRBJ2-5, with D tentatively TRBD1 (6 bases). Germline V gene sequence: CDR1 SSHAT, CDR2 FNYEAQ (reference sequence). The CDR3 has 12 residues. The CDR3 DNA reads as TGTGCTAGCAGCCGGGACACTGGATCGGTGTACTTC. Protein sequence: CASSRDTGSVYF.

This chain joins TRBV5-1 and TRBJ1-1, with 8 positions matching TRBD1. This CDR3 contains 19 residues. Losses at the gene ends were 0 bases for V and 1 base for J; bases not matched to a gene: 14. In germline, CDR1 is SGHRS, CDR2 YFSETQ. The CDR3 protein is CASSLVPGQASGRNTEAFF. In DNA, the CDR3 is TGCGCCAGCAGCTTGGTTCCGGGACAGGCCTCGGGGAGGAACACTGAAGCTTTCTTT.

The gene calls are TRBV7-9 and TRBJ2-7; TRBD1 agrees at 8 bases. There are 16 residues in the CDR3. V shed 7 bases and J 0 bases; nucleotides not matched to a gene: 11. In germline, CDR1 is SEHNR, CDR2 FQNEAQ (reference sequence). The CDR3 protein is CASKPPGQVNSYEQYF. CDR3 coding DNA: TGTGCCAGCAAACCCCCGGGACAGGTTAACTCCTACGAGCAGTACTTC.

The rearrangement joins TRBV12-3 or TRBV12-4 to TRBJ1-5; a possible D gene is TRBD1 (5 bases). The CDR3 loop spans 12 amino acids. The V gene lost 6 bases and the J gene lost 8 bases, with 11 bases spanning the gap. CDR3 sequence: CASREGTKPQHF. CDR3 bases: TGTGCCAGCAGGGAGGGGACCAAGCCCCAGCATTTT.

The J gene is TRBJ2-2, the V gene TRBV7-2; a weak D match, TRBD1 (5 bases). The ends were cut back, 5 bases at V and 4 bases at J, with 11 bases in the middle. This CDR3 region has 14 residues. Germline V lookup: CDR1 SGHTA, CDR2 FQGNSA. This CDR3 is CASSPGHITGELFF. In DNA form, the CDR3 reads TGTGCCAGCAGCCCCGGACACATCACCGGGGAGCTGTTTTTT.

The CDR3 here is CASSVAGGIYNEQFF. CDR3 nucleotides: TGTGCCAGCAGCGTAGCTGGCGGGATCTACAATGAGCAGTTCTTC. The genes are TRBV9 and TRBJ2-1; possibly TRBD2 for D (6 bases). Germline CDR1 reads SGDLS; CDR2 reads YYNGEE. CDR3 length: 15 residues. Trimming took 0 bases from V and 3 from J, leaving 10 bases between them.

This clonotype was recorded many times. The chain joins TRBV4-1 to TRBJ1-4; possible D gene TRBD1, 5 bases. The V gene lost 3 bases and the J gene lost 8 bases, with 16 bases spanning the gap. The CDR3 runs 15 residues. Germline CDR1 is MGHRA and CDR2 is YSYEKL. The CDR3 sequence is CASSQGPGRREKLFF. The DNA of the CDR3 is TGCGCCAGCAGCCAGGGACCGGGGAGGAGGGAAAAACTGTTTTTT.

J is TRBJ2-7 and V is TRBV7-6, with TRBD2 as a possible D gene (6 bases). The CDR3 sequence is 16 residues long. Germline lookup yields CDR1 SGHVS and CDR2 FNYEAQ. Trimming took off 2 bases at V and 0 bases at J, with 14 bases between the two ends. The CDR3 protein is CASSLWPKGLSYEQYF. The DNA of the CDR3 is TGTGCCAGCAGCTTATGGCCGAAGGGACTCTCCTACGAGCAGTACTTC.

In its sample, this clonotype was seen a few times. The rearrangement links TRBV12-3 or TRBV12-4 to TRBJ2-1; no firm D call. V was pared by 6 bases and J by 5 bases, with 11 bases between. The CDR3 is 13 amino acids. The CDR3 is CASSPGLHNEQFF. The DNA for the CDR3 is TGTGCCAGCAGCCCGGGTCTCCACAATGAGCAGTTCTTC.